This record looks at one T cell receptor beta chain sequence and its context. As yet, its antigen is unknown. Conversion of TCR transcripts into cDNA relied on 5'RACE template switching, which added a universal primer site and UMIs. Each CDR3 protein gets one entry after TCRdb re-called the 5' RACE reads with MiXCR. The data show 200,000 to 300,000 distinct CDR3 sequences, approximately 13% seen once. This specimen comes from a study of T cells after yellow fever vaccination. The CDR3 totals 13 residues. V lost 3 bases to trimming and J lost 6 bases, with 8 bases between them. Study-level points and caveats: The bulk population could contribute abundant contaminating clonotypes to FACS-sorted repertoires.

The sample was CD4+ T cells sorted from PBMCs, taken 45 days after the yellow fever booster vaccination. The receptor was isolated from a man between 25 and 39 years old who received the YFV17D yellow fever vaccine. This chain joins TRBV12-3 or TRBV12-4 and TRBJ2-2, with unresolved D. The CDR3 bases are TGTGCCAGCAGTTTGGGGAAACCCGGGGAGCTGTTTTTT. This translates into CASSLGKPGELFF.